A selection of T cell receptor beta chains follows, all from one sample in a study of blood T cell repertoires in COVID-19. TCRdb's copy holds only in-frame clones and misses some; the assay was immunoSEQ multiplex PCR. The profile shows some 260,000 clones, about 89% of them singletons. Sequencing was carried out using PBMCs or T cells enriched from blood (not recorded which). The receptors were sampled from a woman between 18 and 29 years old who had recovered from COVID-19. The CDR3 runs from the conserved cysteine through the conserved F or W. The D gene is left open where the match is weak. The size entry is marked missing in some rows and otherwise reads once, few, many or a size class.

V gene,J gene,D gene,clone size,CDR3 protein,CDR3 DNA
TRBV4-3,TRBJ1-6,TRBD1,NA,CASSQAGQTLHF,TGCGCCAGCAGCCAAGCGGGACAGACCCTCCACTTT
TRBV13,TRBJ1-1,NA,NA,CASSAKQENTEAFF,TGTGCCAGCAGCGCGAAACAGGAGAACACTGAAGCTTTCTTT
TRBV18,TRBJ1-4,TRBD1,NA,CASSPGQTTEKLFF,TGTGCCAGCTCACCGGGACAGACAACAGAAAAACTGTTTTTT
TRBV7-7,TRBJ1-2,NA,NA,CASSPQPGRQTRLSYGYTF,TGTGCTAGCAGCCCTCAACCGGGTAGACAGACCCGACTTTCATATGGCTACACCTTC
TRBV27,TRBJ2-3,NA,NA,CASSSLTSTDTQYF,TGTGCCAGCAGCTCCCTTACTAGCACAGATACGCAGTATTTT
TRBV10-2,TRBJ2-7,NA,NA,CASSPGLLSGEQYF,TGCGCCAGCAGCCCCGGGCTCCTTTCGGGAGAGCAGTACTTC
TRBV2,TRBJ1-1,NA,once,CASTLSPRGIGFF,TGTGCCAGCACTTTGTCCCCTCGGGGGATAGGTTTCTTT
TRBV2,TRBJ2-5,NA,NA,CASSEAAGRETQYF,TGTGCCAGCAGTGAAGCTGCGGGGAGAGAGACCCAGTACTTC
TRBV4-2,TRBJ2-7,TRBD2,few,CASSQDSGGAYEQYF,TGTGCCAGCAGCCAAGATAGCGGGGGCGCCTACGAGCAGTACTTC
TRBV5-4,TRBJ2-3,TRBD2,NA,CASSLGASGRPSTQYF,TGTGCCAGCAGCTTGGGGGCTAGCGGGAGGCCATCTACGCAGTATTTT
TRBV15,TRBJ1-3,NA,NA,CATRDHSSGNTIYF,TGTGCCACCAGGGATCACAGCTCTGGAAACACCATATATTTT
TRBV3-1/TRBV3-2,TRBJ2-7,NA,NA,CASSQGSYWTVHGEQYF,TGTGCCAGCAGCCAAGGCTCCTATTGGACAGTCCATGGCGAGCAGTACTTC
TRBV6-5,TRBJ1-2,TRBD1,NA,CASRTGDYGYTF,TGTGCCAGCAGAACAGGGGACTATGGCTACACCTTC
TRBV4-2,TRBJ2-1,TRBD2,NA,CASSHPLAGHNEQFF,TGTGCCAGCAGCCACCCACTAGCGGGGCACAATGAGCAGTTCTTC
TRBV5-4,TRBJ1-1,TRBD1,NA,CASSPTWTGRDTEAFF,TGTGCCAGCAGCCCTACTTGGACAGGGAGGGACACTGAAGCTTTCTTT